The 28 T cell receptor beta chains given below trace back to one sample, sequenced in a study of cytomegalovirus exposure and HLA in healthy donors (dated by TCRdb to about 2017). The protocol used for the library was the immunoSEQ multiplex PCR assay. For the multiplex PCR, a mixture combining 60 forward primers for TCR Vbeta segments and 13 reverse primers for TCR Jbeta segments was used. TCRdb mirrors the immuneACCESS table, restricted to in-frame sequences. Some clones are absent from its copies; in checked studies, under half trace to an unresolved V gene, and the reason for the others is unknown. The sample's table covers approximately 120,000 clones. About 2.2% of the sample is held by the ten biggest clonotypes. The specimen was PBMCs. The receptor source for this set is a man aged 35 to 55 in good health and CMV-seronegative.

The chain joins TRBV30 to TRBJ1-4, with 7 positions matching TRBD1. In germline, CDR1 is GTSNPN, CDR2 SVGIG (reference sequence). The CDR3 sequence is 14 residues long. The J segment lost 7 bases and the V segment lost 3 bases, leaving 8 bases of the junction unmatched. The CDR3 bases are TGTGCCTGGAGGGGAGAGGGGGCTGGTGAAAAACTGTTTTTT. It translates to CAWRGEGAGEKLFF.

V and J are TRBV28 and TRBJ1-1; D unresolved. The germline V gene encodes CDR1 MDHEN and CDR2 SYDVKM. The CDR3 has 16 residues. Trimming cost V 6 bases and J 0 bases, with 17 bases left between them. CDR3 protein: CASSESRRLMNTEAFF. The CDR3 bases are TGTGCCAGCAGCGAATCCCGTCGACTGATGAACACTGAAGCTTTCTTT.

The chain employs TRBV29-1 and TRBJ1-1, with TRBD1 identical over 12 bases. Germline V gene data show CDR1 as SQVTM and CDR2 as ANQGSEA. The trim removed 7 bases at V and 5 bases at J, leaving 11 bases unmatched. The CDR3 loop spans 15 amino acids. CDR3 nucleotides: TGCAGCGCCCCCGGGACAGGGGGCACATTGACTGAAGCTTTCTTT. It encodes CSAPGTGGTLTEAFF.

The V call is TRBV5-1, the J call TRBJ2-7, with 8 positions matching TRBD2. J gave up 4 bases and V 2 bases, and 5 bases lay outside the gene matches. The V gene's germline CDR1 is SGHRS and CDR2 YFSETQ. CDR3 length: 14 residues. The CDR3: CASSLTSGPYEQYF. In nucleotides, the CDR3 is TGCGCCAGCAGCTTAACTAGCGGCCCTTACGAGCAGTACTTC.

The chain combines TRBV11-2 with TRBJ1-4, with TRBD1 matching 8 bases. Germline V gene lookup returns CDR1 SGHAT and CDR2 FQNNGV. Trimming removed 5 bases from V and 7 bases from J; junction bases left unmatched: 9. The CDR3 has 15 amino acids. CDR3 DNA sequence: TGTGCCAGCAGCCCGGTCAGGGGGCTCGCTGAAAAACTGTTTTTT. As protein: CASSPVRGLAEKLFF.

This chain joins TRBV18 and TRBJ2-1; D not resolved. Germline CDR1 is KGHSH and CDR2 is LQKENI. The CDR3 runs 12 residues. Trimming pared 9 bases from V and 7 bases from J, leaving 13 bases between. The CDR3 sequence: CASVDRRNEQFF. The CDR3 DNA reads as TGTGCCAGTGTTGACCGGCGGAATGAGCAGTTCTTC.

The V call is TRBV4-1, the J call TRBJ1-6; 7 nucleotides align to TRBD1. The CDR3 sequence is 16 residues long. Germline V gives CDR1 MGHRA, CDR2 YSYEKL. V lost 0 bases and J lost 7; bases outside the gene matches: 6. CDR3 region: CASSQDLNRGNSPLHF. The CDR3 DNA is TGCGCCAGCAGCCAAGATTTAAACAGGGGCAATTCACCCCTCCACTTT.

The chain employs TRBV6-1 and TRBJ2-5; TRBD1 agrees at 8 bases. This CDR3 is 14 amino acids long. CDR1 and CDR2 (germline): MNHNS, SASEGT. V trimming: 7 bases; J trimming: 1 base; junction bases outside the gene matches: 5. CDR3 in amino acids: CASNTRGPQETQYF. The CDR3 nucleotides are TGTGCCAGCAACACCAGGGGGCCCCAAGAGACCCAGTACTTC.

The rearrangement links TRBV5-1 to TRBJ2-3; D perhaps matches TRBD2 (6 bases). Trimming pared 4 bases from V and 6 bases from J, leaving 15 bases between. The CDR3 runs 14 residues. Germline CDR1 SGHRS, CDR2 YFSETQ. CDR3 in amino acids: CASSPPAGRDTQYF. CDR3 coding DNA: TGCGCCAGCAGCCCACCGGCTGGGAGGGATACGCAGTATTTT.

The chain joins TRBV28 to TRBJ1-1; a possible D gene is TRBD1 (5 bases). This CDR3 comprises 15 residues. V lost 5 bases to trimming and J lost 0 bases, with 13 bases between them. Germline V CDR1 and CDR2: MDHEN, SYDVKM. The CDR3 sequence: CASSPGVGLNTEAFF. DNA for the CDR3: TGTGCCAGCAGTCCCGGAGTGGGGCTGAACACTGAAGCTTTCTTT.

V gene TRBV7-9 combines with J gene TRBJ1-1, with 8 positions matching TRBD1. Germline loops: CDR1 SEHNR, CDR2 FQNEAQ (reference sequence). V lost 5 bases, J lost 1 base, and 6 bases stayed unmatched. CDR3 length: 15 amino acids. DNA of the CDR3: TGTGCCAGCAGCAGTCTCAGGGGGCGGAACACTGAAGCTTTCTTT. This gives the protein CASSSLRGRNTEAFF.

This chain joins TRBV7-6 and TRBJ2-3; D is perhaps TRBD2 (6 bases). This CDR3 region has 16 residues. In germline, CDR1 is SGHVS, CDR2 FNYEAQ. V shed 4 bases and J shed 2 bases, with 16 bases lying between them. CDR3 sequence reads: CASSYSGSGLTDTQYF. Here the CDR3 DNA reads TGTGCCAGCAGCTATTCGGGTAGCGGTCTCACAGATACGCAGTATTTT. Full variable domain (missing parts from reference TRBV7-6 and TRBJ2-3): GAGVSQSPRYKVTKRGQDVALRCDPISGHVSLYWYRQALGQGPEFLTYFNYEAQQDKSGLPNDRFSAERPEGSISTLTIQRTEQRDSAMYRCASSYSGSGLTDTQYFGPGTRLTVL.

The chain joins TRBV7-2 to TRBJ2-7; a weak D match, TRBD2 (6 bases). The V end lost 7 bases, the J end lost 1 base, and 14 bases lay between the germline ends. The CDR3 is 14 amino acids. Germline lookup yields CDR1 SGHTA and CDR2 FQGNSA. The CDR3 DNA reads as TGTGCCAGCACCCCGGTGGGGGGATCCTACGAGCAGTACTTC. Translated, it gives CASTPVGGSYEQYF.

This chain connects TRBV4-1 to TRBJ2-1; 9 bases line up with TRBD2. The germline gives CDR1 MGHRA, CDR2 YSYEKL. The CDR3 sequence is 16 residues long. V lost 4 bases and J lost 4; bases outside the gene matches: 8. The CDR3 region is CASSPRASGTYNEQFF. DNA of the CDR3: TGCGCCAGCAGCCCGAGGGCTAGCGGGACTTACAATGAGCAGTTCTTC.

This rearrangement joins TRBV5-6 to TRBJ1-2; D may be TRBD1 (6 bases). The V gene lost 2 bases and the J gene lost 4 bases, with 21 bases spanning the gap. Germline V gene lookup returns CDR1 SGHDT and CDR2 YYEEEE. The CDR3 is 17 amino acids. CDR3 in amino acids: CASSFPGQPGSIYGYTF. DNA of the CDR3: TGTGCCAGCAGCTTTCCGGGACAACCCGGATCAATCTATGGCTACACCTTC. Full variable domain (remainder filled in from reference TRBV5-6 and TRBJ1-2): DAGVTQSPTHLIKTRGQQVTLRCSPKSGHDTVSWYQQALGQGPQFIFQYYEEEERQRGNFPDRFSGHQFPNYSSELNVNALLLGDSALYLCASSFPGQPGSIYGYTFGSGTRLTVV.

As to this clone: An end of the junction does not agree with germline; a read error may underlie this. J is TRBJ2-7 and V is TRBV29-1, with a possible D match to TRBD1 (6 bases). Germline-derived CDR1 and CDR2 are SQVTM and ANQGSEA. The CDR3 length is 13 residues. CDR3: CGVGWDISYEQYF. The CDR3 DNA reads TGCGGCGTTGGGTGGGACATTTCCTACGAGCAGTACTTC.

The chain employs TRBV29-1 and TRBJ2-2, with 8 bases lining up with TRBD2. V shed 4 bases and J 1 base; nucleotides not matched to a gene: 2. CDR1 SQVTM and CDR2 ANQGSEA come from the germline V gene. CDR3 size: 14 residues. The CDR3 DNA reads TGCAGCGTTGTCGGGACTAGGAACACCGGGGAGCTGTTTTTT. As protein: CSVVGTRNTGELFF.

This chain connects TRBV27 to TRBJ2-1; 8 nucleotides match TRBD2. V was pared by 6 bases and J by 0 bases, with 4 bases of the junction left unmatched. The germline gives CDR1 MNHEY, CDR2 SMNVEV (reference sequence). The CDR3 is 15 residues long. The CDR3 coding sequence is TGTGCCAGCAGGTCCCTAGCGGGCTCCTACAATGAGCAGTTCTTC. This encodes CASRSLAGSYNEQFF.

The chain uses TRBV6-5 and TRBJ2-6; possible D gene TRBD1, 6 bases. The V end lost 5 bases, the J end lost 2 bases, and 10 bases lay between the germline ends. Germline lookup yields CDR1 MNHEY and CDR2 SVGAGI. The CDR3 has 15 residues. The CDR3 here is CASSLQGTGANVLTF. CDR3 in DNA: TGTGCCAGCAGTCTCCAGGGGACTGGGGCCAACGTCCTGACTTTC.

The chain employs TRBV6-5 and TRBJ2-1; maybe TRBD2 (6 bases). CDR1 MNHEY and CDR2 SVGAGI come from the germline V gene. Trimming stripped 4 bases from V and 8 bases from J, with 18 bases between. This CDR3 has 15 amino acids. In nucleotides, the CDR3 is TGTGCCAGCAGTTCACTAGCATCTATAGGCCATGAGCAGTTCTTC. Translating it yields CASSSLASIGHEQFF.

The chain couples TRBV29-1 to TRBJ1-4, with 10 bases aligning to TRBD1. V lost 5 bases, J lost 8 bases, and 5 bases stayed unmatched. The germline CDR1 and CDR2 sequences are SQVTM and ANQGSEA. This CDR3 contains 13 residues. CDR3 nucleotides: TGCAGCGTTTTACCGGGACAGGGGGAAAAACTGTTTTTT. It is translated as CSVLPGQGEKLFF.

This rearrangement joins TRBV6-5 to TRBJ1-2; tentative D call: TRBD1 (5 bases). This CDR3 contains 13 residues. V lost 2 bases and J lost 4, with 8 bases in between. The V gene's germline CDR1 is MNHEY and CDR2 SVGAGI. The CDR3 nucleotides are TGTGCCAGCAGTTACGACAGCCTCTATGGCTACACCTTC. This encodes CASSYDSLYGYTF.

The chain employs TRBV10-3 and TRBJ2-4; 8 nucleotides line up with TRBD1. The CDR3 totals 15 residues. Germline CDR1 ENHRY, CDR2 SYGVKD. Trimming cost V 0 bases and J 6 bases; bases outside gene matches: 4. The CDR3 DNA sequence: TGTGCCATCAGTGAGTCGAGGGACAGGAGAAACATTCAGTACTTC. Translating gives CAISESRDRRNIQYF.

The V call is TRBV28, the J call TRBJ2-3; D is unclear. Between the trimmed V and J ends, which lost 9 bases and 1 base, there was a span of 17 bases. CDR1 and CDR2 from the germline V gene are MDHEN and SYDVKM. The CDR3 consists of 15 residues. This CDR3 reads CASWRGFDGTDTQYF. In DNA, the CDR3 is TGTGCCAGTTGGCGCGGTTTCGATGGCACAGATACGCAGTATTTT.

The chain has TRBV19 and TRBJ2-2, with TRBD2 matching 8 bases. Germline trimming cut 3 bases from V and 1 base from J; bases unmatched to any gene: 4. This CDR3 has 16 residues. The germline V gene has CDR1 LNHDA and CDR2 SQIVND (reference sequence). DNA of the CDR3: TGTGCCAGTAGTATTAGTAGCGGGGTGAACACCGGGGAGCTGTTTTTT. As protein: CASSISSGVNTGELFF.

The rearrangement uses TRBV30 and TRBJ1-6, with D unresolved. CDR3 length: 11 residues. Per the germline V gene, CDR1 is GTSNPN and CDR2 is SVGIG (reference sequence). Trimming took 3 bases from V and 14 from J, leaving 11 bases between them. CDR3 coding DNA: TGTGCCTGGAGCCCGGACTGGGCCCTCCACTTT. Its protein product is CAWSPDWALHF.

This sequence joins TRBV7-9 and TRBJ2-7, with D uncertain. V lost 4 bases and J 3 bases, leaving 7 bases between the germline ends. The CDR3 loop spans 12 amino acids. Germline CDR1 and CDR2: SEHNR and FQNEAQ (reference sequence). DNA of the CDR3: TGTGCCAGCAGCTATTCAAACTACGAGCAGTACTTC. Translated: CASSYSNYEQYF.

The rearrangement joins TRBV19 to TRBJ1-2; TRBD1 is a possible D gene (6 bases). Germline V lookup: CDR1 LNHDA, CDR2 SQIVND (reference sequence). The ends were cut back, 5 bases at V and 7 bases at J, with 20 bases in the middle. CDR3 length: 15 amino acids. The CDR3 DNA follows: TGTGCCAGTAGTCCCCGTGGGGGCGTGGTGACTGGCTACACCTTC. It encodes CASSPRGGVVTGYTF.